This is a list of T cell receptor beta chains from one sample in a study of blood T cell repertoires in COVID-19. Repertoires were generated with immunoSEQ multiplex PCR, while TCRdb's copy carries only in-frame clones and drops some. The sample has 200,000 to 250,000 clones; nearly 85% are singletons. The sequenced sample consisted of peripheral blood. The origin of the receptors is a woman aged 25 to 39 with COVID-19, enrolled during active disease. The CDR3 runs from the conserved cysteine through the conserved F or W. Each record gives: J gene, D gene, V gene, clone size, CDR3 DNA, CDR3 protein. The D gene is left open where the match is weak. The size field is filled for only some rows; it gives once, few, many or a size class.

TRBJ1-2	.	TRBV28	.	TGTGCCAGCAGTCGCCAGACCATTACAGGGCTTTTGAACTATGGCTACACCTTC	CASSRQTITGLLNYGYTF
TRBJ2-7	.	TRBV14	.	TGTGCCAGCAGCCATTCAGGGTACAGAACTTCCGAGCAGTACTTC	CASSHSGYRTSEQYF
TRBJ2-5	TRBD2	TRBV6-2/TRBV6-3	once	TGTGCCAGCAGCCTAGCGGGGGAGAAAGAGACCCAGTACTTC	CASSLAGEKETQYF
TRBJ2-7	.	TRBV27	.	TGTGCCCGCTTCACGGCCTACGAGCAGTACTTC	CARFTAYEQYF
TRBJ1-2	.	TRBV5-5	.	TGTGCCAGCAGCCCGACAGTGGATCTATATGGCTACACCTTC	CASSPTVDLYGYTF
TRBJ1-5	TRBD1	TRBV19	.	TGTGCCAGTAGTACGGGACAGGGGGACTATAGCAATCAGCCCCAGCATTTT	CASSTGQGDYSNQPQHF
TRBJ2-1	TRBD1	TRBV6-2/TRBV6-3	once	TGTGCCAGCAGTTATGACAGGGTCCTACGCTCCTACAATGAGCAGTTCTTC	CASSYDRVLRSYNEQFF
TRBJ2-3	TRBD2	TRBV5-1	few	TGCGCCAGCAGCTTGACCGGGAAAGCTAGCGGGAGAATAAGCACAGATACGCAGTATTTT	CASSLTGKASGRISTDTQYF
TRBJ2-1	.	TRBV29-1	.	TGCAGCGTTGATCTGCGGGTTAGTTACAATGAGCAGTTCTTC	CSVDLRVSYNEQFF
TRBJ2-3	TRBD2	TRBV6-6	.	TGTGCCAGCATTCGGTCAGCGGGGAGCACAGATACGCAGTATTTT	CASIRSAGSTDTQYF
TRBJ2-5	.	TRBV5-1	.	TGCGCCAGCAGCTTGACTCCTATCCGAGAGACCCAGTACTTC	CASSLTPIRETQYF
TRBJ2-7	.	TRBV7-3	few	TGTGCCAGCAGCGATGGACAGACCTACGAGCAGTACTTC	CASSDGQTYEQYF
TRBJ2-5	.	TRBV4-3	.	TGCGCCAGCAGCCAAGATATGCGTGAGACCCAGTACTTC	CASSQDMRETQYF
TRBJ2-3	.	TRBV6-6	.	TGTGCCAGCAGTTCAAAGGGAGTTACAACAGATACGCAGTATTTT	CASSSKGVTTDTQYF
TRBJ1-4	.	TRBV7-9	.	TGTGCCAGCAGCCCGCTGCAAAAAATCGGGGGGCCACCCTGGGAAAAACTGTTTTTT	CASSPLQKIGGPPWEKLFF
TRBJ2-1	TRBD2	TRBV5-5	few	TGTGCCAGCAGCTTGTTCACTAGCGGGGGGCAGGAGCAGTTCTTC	CASSLFTSGGQEQFF
TRBJ2-7	.	TRBV7-9	.	TGTGCCAGCAGTAGTAAGACTAGGGCAAACGAGCAGTACTTC	CASSSKTRANEQYF
TRBJ1-2	TRBD1	TRBV4-2	.	TGTGCCAGCAGCCTAGGGGGCGGCTACACCTTC	CASSLGGGYTF
TRBJ1-1	.	TRBV2	.	TGTGCCAGCAGTGATCGGGCTTGGGAGGGAGCTTTCTTT	CASSDRAWEGAFF
TRBJ2-1	TRBD1	TRBV7-2	.	TGTGCCAGCAGCCTACAGGGGGGATACAATGAGCAGTTCTTC	CASSLQGGYNEQFF
TRBJ2-7	TRBD2	TRBV3-1/TRBV3-2	.	TGTGCCAGCAGCCCAGGACTAGCGGGAATTTCGGAGCAGTACTTC	CASSPGLAGISEQYF
TRBJ1-3	.	TRBV18	.	TGTGCCAGCTCACCCGGGAACTCTGGAAACACCATATATTTT	CASSPGNSGNTIYF
TRBJ2-7	.	TRBV15	many	TGTGCCACCAGCAAATATGGCAGCTCCTACGAGCAGTACTTC	CATSKYGSSYEQYF
TRBJ2-1	.	TRBV3-1/TRBV3-2	.	TGTGCCAGCAGCCAAGCGTCGTTCTCCTACAATGAGCAGTTCTTC	CASSQASFSYNEQFF
TRBJ1-1	.	TRBV2	few	TGTGCCAGCAGCCTATTTACTGAAGCTTTCTTT	CASSLFTEAFF
TRBJ2-1	.	TRBV3-1/TRBV3-2	.	TGTGCCAGCAGAGACAGTACCTCCTACAATGAGCAGTTCTTC	CASRDSTSYNEQFF